The 30 T cell receptor beta chains in this list originate from one sample, sequenced in a study of STAT5B mutations in CD4+ large granular lymphocyte leukemia. Method: immunoSEQ multiplex PCR; TCRdb's copy keeps in-frame clones and lacks some. The data show approximately 52,000 clones, with roughly 70% seen just once and 1.5% held by the top ten. The sample consisted of CD4+ T cells from blood buffy coats. The source is a human donor in good health.

J is TRBJ1-1 and V is TRBV6-1; D uncertain. The CDR3 covers 15 residues. Germline loops: CDR1 MNHNS, CDR2 SASEGT. Trimming removed 6 bases from V and 0 bases from J, with 14 bases in between. This CDR3 reads CASSLPGQMNTEAFF. The CDR3 bases are TGTGCCAGCAGCCTACCCGGGCAGATGAACACTGAAGCTTTCTTT.

The gene calls are TRBV4-2 and TRBJ1-6, with D perhaps TRBD1 (6 bases). This CDR3 has 16 residues. V lost 0 bases and J lost 8, with 14 bases in between. Germline values: CDR1 LGHNA, CDR2 YNFKEQ. CDR3 loop: CASSQDSTGNYSPLHF. CDR3 sequence (DNA): TGTGCCAGCAGCCAAGATAGCACAGGGAATTATTCACCCCTCCACTTT.

This clone was seen once. The V call is TRBV6-5, the J call TRBJ2-7; D possibly uses TRBD1 or TRBD2 (5 bases each). V was trimmed by 6 bases and J by 1 base, leaving 16 bases between them. This CDR3 is built from 15 residues. Germline CDR1 and CDR2: MNHEY and SVGAGI. The CDR3 coding sequence is TGTGCCAGCAGCCAAACCGGGACCCAGTCCTACGAGCAGTACTTC. Translated, it gives CASSQTGTQSYEQYF.

This CDR3 reads CASSISQRQPQHF. Written as DNA, the CDR3 is TGTGCCAGTAGTATTTCCCAGCGACAGCCCCAGCATTTT. V gene TRBV19 combines with J gene TRBJ1-5; D call uncertain. There are 13 residues in the CDR3. Deletions cut 3 bases from V and 7 bases from J, with 10 bases between. Germline-derived CDR1 and CDR2 are LNHDA and SQIVND (reference sequence).

This chain links TRBV14 with TRBJ2-2; TRBD1 aligns across 8 bases. The germline V gene encodes CDR1 SGHDN and CDR2 FVKESK. The CDR3 length is 16 residues. J gave up 5 bases and V 1 base, and 6 bases lay outside the gene matches. CDR3 region: CASSQGTGSFTGELFF. The CDR3 nucleotides read TGTGCCAGCAGCCAAGGGACAGGGTCTTTTACCGGGGAGCTGTTTTTT.

The CDR3 bases are TGTGCCAGCAGCCAGGGGGGAGGGTCCGAAGCTTTCTTT. Amino acids: CASSQGGGSEAFF. The rearrangement uses TRBV6-5 and TRBJ1-1, with 7 bases aligning to TRBD1. V shed 6 bases and J 8 bases; nucleotides not matched to a gene: 9. This CDR3 contains 13 residues. From germline, CDR1 is MNHEY and CDR2 SVGAGI.

The rearrangement joins TRBV2 to TRBJ2-5, with a tentative D call TRBD1 (6 bases). The CDR3 loop spans 17 amino acids. Germline V gives CDR1 SNHLY, CDR2 FYNNEI. Between the trimmed V and J ends, which lost 8 bases and 5 bases, there was a span of 27 bases. CDR3 loop: CASLEVLGAGEIETQYF. CDR3 nucleotide sequence: TGTGCCAGCCTCGAAGTCCTAGGGGCAGGGGAGATTGAGACCCAGTACTTC.

The chain carries TRBV19 and TRBJ2-1; D is ambiguous. The CDR3 is 13 residues long. V was clipped by 7 bases and J by 5 bases, with 12 bases between them. Germline lookup yields CDR1 LNHDA and CDR2 SQIVND (reference sequence). CDR3 amino acids: CASKRWDHNEQFF. CDR3 bases: TGTGCCAGTAAGAGGTGGGATCACAATGAGCAGTTCTTC.

The rearrangement links TRBV5-1 to TRBJ2-7; maybe TRBD1 (5 bases). Germline V gives CDR1 SGHRS, CDR2 YFSETQ. The CDR3 length is 13 residues. The V end was cut by 3 bases, the J end by 1 base, with 8 bases between. CDR3 bases: TGCGCCAGCAGCTATGACAGATCCTACGAGCAGTACTTC. Translation gives CASSYDRSYEQYF.

The chain links TRBV5-1 to TRBJ2-2; D is undetermined. V lost 7 bases and J lost 3, with 19 bases in between. Germline V gene lookup returns CDR1 SGHRS and CDR2 YFSETQ. This CDR3 has 16 residues. This CDR3 reads CASYPGVGADTGELFF. In DNA, the CDR3 is TGCGCCAGCTACCCAGGAGTGGGCGCGGACACCGGGGAGCTGTTTTTT.

The V and J genes are TRBV5-1 and TRBJ1-6, with D possibly being TRBD1 (6 bases). The germline gives CDR1 SGHRS, CDR2 YFSETQ. V shed 5 bases and J shed 5 bases, with 11 bases lying between them. This CDR3 contains 14 residues. As DNA, the CDR3 is TGCGCCAGCAGGCCGAGACAGGATAATTCACCCCTCCACTTT. It encodes CASRPRQDNSPLHF.

The chain joins TRBV5-4 to TRBJ1-4, with D uncertain. This CDR3 contains 15 residues. V was clipped by 0 bases and J by 5 bases, with 11 bases between them. The V gene's germline CDR1 is SGHNT and CDR2 YYREEE (reference sequence). CDR3 bases: TGTGCCAGCAGCTTGGCCACGGCAGACAATGAAAAACTGTTTTTT. Protein: CASSLATADNEKLFF.

Relative to its sample, this clone is medium-sized. The chain combines TRBV5-8 with TRBJ1-2, with D unresolved. CDR3 length: 13 residues. Trimming took 6 bases from V and 2 from J, leaving 11 bases between them. Germline V gene lookup returns CDR1 SGHTS and CDR2 YDEGEE. As DNA, the CDR3 is TGTGCCAGCACCCTCGGAAGGAACTATGGCTACACCTTC. Translated: CASTLGRNYGYTF.

The V call is TRBV5-1, the J call TRBJ1-1; D unresolved. V was clipped by 2 bases and J by 5 bases, with 13 bases between them. Looked up from germline, CDR1 is SGHRS and CDR2 is YFSETQ. The CDR3 consists of 14 residues. Written as DNA, the CDR3 is TGCGCCAGCAGCTTTGGGGTCACGGGAACTGAAGCTTTCTTT. This sequence encodes CASSFGVTGTEAFF. Combining the CDR3 with reference TRBV5-1 and TRBJ1-1 gives the whole variable domain KAGVTQTPRYLIKTRGQQVTLSCSPISGHRSVSWYQQTPGQGLQFLFEYFSETQRNKGNFPGRFSGRQFSNSRSEMNVSTLELGDSALYLCASSFGVTGTEAFFGQGTRLTVV.

This sequence joins TRBV18 and TRBJ1-1, with 7 bases fitting TRBD1. Per the germline V gene, CDR1 is KGHSH and CDR2 is LQKENI. The CDR3 sequence is 14 residues long. V shed 6 bases and J 0 bases; nucleotides not matched to a gene: 4. CDR3 nucleotides: TGTGCCAGCTCCCGGGACAGTATGAACACTGAAGCTTTCTTT. Protein sequence: CASSRDSMNTEAFF.

Details on this clone: One junction end does not reproduce the germline sequence, and a read error may be involved. This sequence joins TRBV7-2 and TRBJ2-1; 9 bases agree with TRBD2. Germline V gene sequence: CDR1 SGHTA, CDR2 FQGNSA. The CDR3 is 13 residues long. The CDR3 spells CASSLGGLAGRVF. CDR3 in DNA: TGTGCCAGCAGCTTAGGAGGGCTAGCGGGGCGGGTCTTC.

The genes are TRBV29-1 and TRBJ2-1; D is perhaps TRBD1 or TRBD2 (6 bases each). Germline V gene lookup returns CDR1 SQVTM and CDR2 ANQGSEA. CDR3 size: 13 residues. Trimming took 6 bases from V and 9 from J, leaving 18 bases between them. CDR3 nucleotides: TGCAGCGTGGGCTTCGGGGGCCTGTCTGAGCAGTTCTTC. Translated, it gives CSVGFGGLSEQFF.

V and J are TRBV15 and TRBJ2-3; D tentatively reads TRBD1 or TRBD2 (5 bases each). Trimming cost V 7 bases and J 1 base, with 15 bases left between them. This CDR3 has 15 residues. Germline V gene data show CDR1 as LNHNV and CDR2 as YYDKDF (reference sequence). CDR3 bases: TGTGCCACCAAGACTGAGGGGACGGGCACAGATACGCAGTATTTT. Translated: CATKTEGTGTDTQYF.

The chain joins TRBV2 to TRBJ1-5; D unresolved. V lost 1 base and J 3 bases, leaving 4 bases between the germline ends. CDR1 is SNHLY and CDR2 is FYNNEI in the germline V gene. CDR3 length: 13 residues. Written as DNA, the CDR3 is TGTGCCAGCAGTGAAGAACCCAATCAGCCCCAGCATTTT. It codes for CASSEEPNQPQHF.

The chain combines TRBV16 with TRBJ2-7; no clear D. The V and J ends lost 0 bases and 2 bases respectively, with 2 bases between them. Germline V CDR1 and CDR2: KGHSY, FQNENV. CDR3 size: 12 residues. The CDR3 bases are TGTGCCAGCAGCCAATCGACCTACGAGCAGTACTTC. Residues: CASSQSTYEQYF. Full variable domain (missing parts from reference TRBV16 and TRBJ2-7): GEEVAQTPKHLVRGEGQKAKLYCAPIKGHSYVFWYQQVLKNEFKFLISFQNENVFDETGMPKERFSAKCLPNSPCSLEIQATKLEDSAVYFCASSQSTYEQYFGPGTRLTVT.

The V gene is TRBV28, the J gene TRBJ1-1; a weak D match, TRBD1 (6 bases). In germline, CDR1 is MDHEN, CDR2 SYDVKM. Trimming shortened V by 6 bases and J by 1 base, and 18 bases separated the two germline ends. CDR3 length: 16 residues. CDR3 nucleotide sequence: TGTGCCAGCAGCCTAATCCAGGGGTTCGGGAACACTGAAGCTTTCTTT. Protein product: CASSLIQGFGNTEAFF. The full variable domain, in which reference TRBV28 and TRBJ1-1 provide the parts outside the CDR3, is DVKVTQSSRYLVKRTGEKVFLECVQDMDHENMFWYRQDPGLGLRLIYFSYDVKMKEKGDIPEGYSVSREKKERFSLILESASTNQTSMYLCASSLIQGFGNTEAFFGQGTRLTVV.

This sequence joins TRBV7-8 and TRBJ1-5, with 9 bases aligning to TRBD1. Germline V gene data show CDR1 as SGHVS and CDR2 as FQNEAQ. The CDR3 consists of 16 residues. J was trimmed by 0 bases and V by 5 bases; bases with no gene match: 5. The CDR3 sequence is CASSPRTGVSNQPQHF. CDR3 bases: TGTGCCAGCAGCCCCAGGACAGGGGTTAGCAATCAGCCCCAGCATTTT.

The rearrangement links TRBV28 to TRBJ1-2; D is undetermined. The V end lost 3 bases, the J end lost 7 bases, and 9 bases lay between the germline ends. CDR1 and CDR2 (germline): MDHEN, SYDVKM. CDR3 length equals 12 residues. The DNA of the CDR3 is TGTGCCAGCAGTTTGTACACGTTTGGCTACACCTTC. Its protein is CASSLYTFGYTF.

The chain employs TRBV7-2 and TRBJ2-7, with 15 bases that match TRBD2. Per germline, CDR1 SGHTA and CDR2 FQGNSA. The CDR3 spans 14 residues. Unmatched junction bases numbered 1, after V lost 4 bases and J lost 6 bases. The CDR3 sequence is CASSSGLAGGEQYF. Written as DNA, the CDR3 is TGTGCCAGCAGCTCGGGACTAGCGGGGGGCGAGCAGTACTTC.

This chain joins TRBV5-4 and TRBJ1-1; no clear D. The germline gives CDR1 SGHNT, CDR2 YYREEE (reference sequence). Trimming took 4 bases from V and 1 from J, leaving 8 bases between them. This CDR3 has 13 residues. This CDR3 reads CASSVDGNTEAFF. CDR3 coding DNA: TGTGCCAGCAGCGTCGACGGGAACACTGAAGCTTTCTTT.

This chain joins TRBV6-5 and TRBJ2-3; 7 bases align to TRBD1. CDR3 size: 14 residues. Trimming took 5 bases from V and 4 from J; bases not matched to a gene: 6. CDR1 is MNHEY, CDR2 SVGAGI, per germline. CDR3 in amino acids: CASSPGQPPDTQYF. The CDR3 DNA follows: TGTGCCAGCAGTCCGGGACAGCCACCAGATACGCAGTATTTT.

This clone was seen only a few times. The CDR3 region is CASSSTGNTEAFF. In DNA form, the CDR3 reads TGTGCCAGCAGTTCCACGGGAAACACTGAAGCTTTCTTT. The chain is built from TRBV2 and TRBJ1-1; the D is unclear. In germline, CDR1 is SNHLY, CDR2 FYNNEI. V lost 5 bases to trimming and J lost 2 bases, with 9 bases between them. The CDR3 extends over 13 amino acids.

The rearrangement uses TRBV27 and TRBJ1-6; 9 bases line up with TRBD1. This CDR3 is 15 amino acids long. Trimming took 6 bases from V and 7 from J; bases not matched to a gene: 7. From germline, CDR1 is MNHEY and CDR2 SMNVEV (reference sequence). CDR3 DNA: TGTGCCAGCAGACTACAGGGGGCTTGGAATTCACCCCTCCACTTT. The encoded protein is CASRLQGAWNSPLHF.

This clone was observed a single time. The rearrangement uses TRBV28 and TRBJ2-4; 10 bases are shared with TRBD1. This CDR3 region has 14 residues. V shed 5 bases, J shed 4 bases, and the junction held 2 bases outside the gene matches. The germline V gene has CDR1 MDHEN and CDR2 SYDVKM. Written as DNA, the CDR3 is TGTGCCAGCAGTGTGGGACAGGGGAAAAACATTCAGTACTTC. Translation gives CASSVGQGKNIQYF.

The chain employs TRBV18 and TRBJ2-3; the D gene could be TRBD1 or TRBD2 (5 bases each). This CDR3 is 16 amino acids long. Deletions cut 4 bases from V and 5 bases from J, with 19 bases between. The V gene's germline CDR1 is KGHSH and CDR2 LQKENI. In nucleotides, the CDR3 is TGTGCCAGCTCACTAGCCGGGGCCGCGGAAAGAGATACGCAGTATTTT. Its translation: CASSLAGAAERDTQYF. Variable domain in full (rest from reference TRBV18 and TRBJ2-3): NAGVMQNPRHLVRRRGQEARLRCSPMKGHSHVYWYRQLPEEGLKFMVYLQKENIIDESGMPKERFSAEFPKEGPSILRIQQVVRGDSAAYFCASSLAGAAERDTQYFGPGTRLTVL.